The clone carrying this T cell receptor beta chain was seen only a few times. The antigen is undetermined. V was pared by 7 bases and J by 0 bases, with 5 bases of the junction left unmatched. The CDR3 length is 15 residues. Germline V gives CDR1 MNHNY, CDR2 SVGAGI (reference sequence). This sample was included in a study of blood T cells in healthy people across ages. Study-wide context: Template switching picked up about one barcoded beta molecule for each two T cells. Whole-study results and caveats: The study found more naive CD4+ cells and higher diversity in long-lived than aged donors.

Healthy Russian Caucasian donors spanned ages 6 to 90 years. For the second PCR, which ran for roughly 6 to 11 cycles, a sample-barcoded 5' primer and a J-beta primer mix were used. TCRdb ran MiXCR on the 5' RACE reads and lists one entry per CDR3 protein. The sample lists about 940,000 distinct CDR3 sequences, roughly 43% seen once, with 13% in the top ten. This chain connects TRBV6-6 to TRBJ2-3, with 9 bases matching TRBD2. The sequence derives from a man aged 30-40 years in good health. The specimen was blood. DNA of the CDR3: TGTGCCAGCAAGGCGGGGGGGGGTAGCACAGATACGCAGTATTTT. Encoded protein: CASKAGGGSTDTQYF.